The rows below give T cell receptor beta chains drawn from one sample of a study of blood T cell repertoires in COVID-19. TCRdb's table, derived via immunoSEQ multiplex PCR, lists solely in-frame clones and lacks some. The sample has 95,000 to 110,000 clones; roughly 90% are singletons. Sequenced material: peripheral blood. These receptors came from a human donor in a cohort sampled during active COVID-19. CDR3s leave out the opening cysteine and the closing phenylalanine or tryptophan.

v_call | cdr3_aa
TRBV24-1 | ATSDFTANTGELF
TRBV14 | ASSRSSGNTIY
TRBV28 | ASLDSGGSYEQY
TRBV5-1 | ASSLQGASHEQY
TRBV5-1 | ASSLMGGEVAF
TRBV7-8 | ASSLPRTGPESSGNTIY
TRBV19 | ASRRAGGGTGELF
TRBV5-1 | ASSPRTGKEQETQY
TRBV11-2 | ASSLVGLAGGDTQY
TRBV6-6 | ASSYTGGAGANVLT
TRBV19 | ASSQRQGPYNEQF
TRBV28 | ASSPPLAGGPGEQF
TRBV29-1 | SVEKGEYGYT
TRBV2 | ASSAGQGASYEQY
TRBV5-1 | ASSFGTGKAEAF
TRBV6-1 | ASSEVGQGYQPQH
TRBV5-6 | ASSLFQETQY
TRBV2 | ASRGQANQPQH
TRBV12-2 | ASRPLRLSEYQETQY
TRBV28 | ASSSGRQETQY
TRBV6-4 | ASSDSVGGTDTQY
TRBV19 | ASSGTTYEQY
TRBV24-1 | ATSDFNAGEEQY
TRBV2 | ASSRGLAAYEQY
TRBV5-1 | ASSLGGQGTEAF
TRBV11-3 | ASSQGLAGHEQF
TRBV28 | ASSLDRRTYEQY